This passage covers 8 T cell receptor beta chains from one sample sequenced in a study of shared clonotypes between healthy human individuals. Libraries were prepared by immunoSEQ multiplex PCR; TCRdb keeps only in-frame clonotypes and omits some of them. In the table there are 490,000 or so clones, around 79% of which are singletons. The sequenced sample consisted of PBMCs. The source of these receptors is a woman aged 35 to 49 in good health. Some clones in this sample may be carry-over from other donors' samples.

V and J are TRBV18 and TRBJ2-7; the match to TRBD1 covers 7 bases. This CDR3 comprises 13 residues. Losses at the gene ends were 6 bases for V and 2 bases for J; bases not matched to a gene: 4. Per germline, CDR1 KGHSH and CDR2 LQKENI. CDR3 DNA: TGTGCCAGCTCCCGGGACAGTCCCTACGAGCAGTACTTC. Translation: CASSRDSPYEQYF.

The genes are TRBV5-6 and TRBJ2-1; a weak D match, TRBD1 (5 bases). Trimming shortened V by 4 bases and J by 3 bases, and 17 bases separated the two germline ends. This CDR3 region has 16 residues. Per germline, CDR1 SGHDT and CDR2 YYEEEE. Here the CDR3 reads CASSHRFDSLYNEQFF. The CDR3 bases are TGTGCCAGCAGCCACAGGTTCGACTCGCTCTACAATGAGCAGTTCTTC.

The chain joins TRBV2 to TRBJ1-5, with 11 bases aligning to TRBD1. Germline V gene data show CDR1 as SNHLY and CDR2 as FYNNEI. There are 15 residues in the CDR3. V was clipped by 5 bases and J by 5 bases; unmatched bases: 5. CDR3 coding DNA: TGTGCCAGCAGTTTGGACAGGGGGCGCGATCAGCCCCAGCATTTT. Protein sequence: CASSLDRGRDQPQHF. Variable domain in full (rest from reference TRBV2 and TRBJ1-5): EPEVTQTPSHQVTQMGQEVILRCVPISNHLYFYWYRQILGQKVEFLVSFYNNEISEKSEIFDDQFSVERPDGSNFTLKIRSTKLEDSAMYFCASSLDRGRDQPQHFGDGTRLSIL.

The chain combines TRBV2 with TRBJ1-1, with unresolved D. Germline CDR1 reads SNHLY; CDR2 reads FYNNEI. The CDR3 totals 13 residues. V dropped 8 bases and J dropped 0 bases, with 10 bases sitting between them. CDR3 sequence: CASAVDLNTEAFF. The CDR3 DNA is TGTGCCAGCGCCGTCGACCTGAACACTGAAGCTTTCTTT. Based on the CDR3 plus reference TRBV2 and TRBJ1-1, the full variable domain is EPEVTQTPSHQVTQMGQEVILRCVPISNHLYFYWYRQILGQKVEFLVSFYNNEISEKSEIFDDQFSVERPDGSNFTLKIRSTKLEDSAMYFCASAVDLNTEAFFGQGTRLTVV.

V usage is TRBV30 and J usage is TRBJ1-2; D remains unclear. CDR1 and CDR2 (germline): GTSNPN, SVGIG (reference sequence). CDR3 size: 12 residues. Deletions cut 0 bases from V and 2 bases from J, with 4 bases between. CDR3 bases: TGTGCCTGGAGTGTACGCAACTATGGCTACACCTTC. Its translation is CAWSVRNYGYTF.

This chain uses TRBV7-2 with TRBJ2-7; 7 nucleotides align to TRBD2. The CDR3 has 15 amino acids. Germline V gene lookup returns CDR1 SGHTA and CDR2 FQGNSA. V lost 2 bases to trimming and J lost 0 bases; unmatched junction nucleotides: 4. CDR3 sequence reads: CASSLRDYPSYEQYF. The CDR3 region has the DNA TGTGCCAGCAGCTTAAGGGACTACCCCTCCTACGAGCAGTACTTC.

The genes are TRBV27 and TRBJ2-1; 7 bases are a match to TRBD2. Germline trimming cut 5 bases from V and 7 bases from J; bases unmatched to any gene: 5. CDR3 length equals 13 residues. Germline V CDR1 and CDR2: MNHEY, SMNVEV (reference sequence). CDR3 loop: CASSPRDYNEQFF. In DNA, the CDR3 is TGTGCCAGCAGTCCCCGGGACTATAATGAGCAGTTCTTC.

V is TRBV29-1 and J is TRBJ2-7, with TRBD1 matching over 7 bases. The CDR3 is made up of 11 amino acids. The V segment lost 5 bases and the J segment 6 bases; nucleotides outside the gene matches: 4. Per germline, CDR1 SQVTM and CDR2 ANQGSEA. CDR3 DNA: TGCAGCGTTTGGGGACAGCGCGAGCAGTACTTC. Its protein product is CSVWGQREQYF.